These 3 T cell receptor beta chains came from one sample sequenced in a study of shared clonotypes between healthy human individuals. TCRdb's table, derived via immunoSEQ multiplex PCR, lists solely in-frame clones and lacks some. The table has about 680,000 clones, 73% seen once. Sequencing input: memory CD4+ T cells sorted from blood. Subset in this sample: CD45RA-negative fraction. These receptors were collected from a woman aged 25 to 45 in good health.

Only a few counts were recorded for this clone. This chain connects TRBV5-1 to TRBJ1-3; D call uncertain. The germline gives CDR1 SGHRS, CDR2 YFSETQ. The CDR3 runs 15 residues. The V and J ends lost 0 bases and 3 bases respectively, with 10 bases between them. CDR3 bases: TGCGCCAGCAGCTTGGGGACGGCCCGTGGAAACACCATATATTTT. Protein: CASSLGTARGNTIYF.

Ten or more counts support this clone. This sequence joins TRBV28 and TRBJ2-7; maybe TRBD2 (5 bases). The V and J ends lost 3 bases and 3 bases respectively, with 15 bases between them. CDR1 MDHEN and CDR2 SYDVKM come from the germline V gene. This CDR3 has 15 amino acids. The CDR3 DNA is TGTGCCAGCAGTTTTCTCGCTAGCAGTAACTACGAGCAGTACTTC. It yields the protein CASSFLASSNYEQYF.

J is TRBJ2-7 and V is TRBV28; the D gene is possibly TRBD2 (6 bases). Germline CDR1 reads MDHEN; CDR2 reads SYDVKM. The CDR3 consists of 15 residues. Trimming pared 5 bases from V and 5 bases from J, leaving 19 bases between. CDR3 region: CASSPGGGTFHEQYF. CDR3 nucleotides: TGTGCCAGCAGTCCCGGTGGCGGGACCTTTCACGAGCAGTACTTC.